A selection of T cell receptor beta chains follows, all from one sample in a study of T cells in Graves' hyperthyroidism and ophthalmopathy. TCRdb analysed the multiplex PCR reads with MiXCR anew, one entry per CDR3 protein. This sample has 730,000 or so distinct CDR3 sequences; approximately 19% occur once, and the top ten carry 16%. Material: blood. These receptors were obtained from a woman in her forties or fifties with Graves' hyperthyroidism that later progressed to Graves' ophthalmopathy. The CDR3 runs from the conserved cysteine through the conserved F or W. Fields, in order: clone size, V gene, D gene, J gene, CDR3 length, CDR3 DNA, CDR3 protein. The D gene is left open where the match is weak. Some rows have no size entry. The others give once, few or many, or a class for an expanded clone.

>few|TRBV18|TRBD1|TRBJ1-4|16
TGTGCCAGCTCACAGAACCGACAGGGAGTCATTGAAAAACTGTTTTTT
CASSQNRQGVIEKLFF
>few|TRBV27|NA|TRBJ1-5|15
TGTGCCAGCAGTTTTGCGGCTTTCGGCAATCAGCCCCAGCATTTT
CASSFAAFGNQPQHF
>NA|TRBV5-4|NA|TRBJ2-1|14
TGTGCCAGCATGGAGACAGGATCGTACAATGAGCAGTTCTTC
CASMETGSYNEQFF
>few|TRBV9|NA|TRBJ2-2|14
TGTGCCAGCAGCGTAGCCCCTAACACCGGGGAGCTGTTTTTT
CASSVAPNTGELFF
>many|TRBV6-1|NA|TRBJ2-7|15
TGTGCCAGCAGTCAGGACCCAGCAGCGCTCTACGAGCAGTACTTC
CASSQDPAALYEQYF
>few|TRBV19|NA|TRBJ1-2|15
TGTGCCAGTAGGGACAAGAAAGCCGTTAGCTATGGCTACACCTTC
CASRDKKAVSYGYTF
>many|TRBV2|TRBD2|TRBJ2-1|16
TGTGCCAGCAGTGAAACGGGACTAGGAGTAGGCAATGAGCAGTTCTTC
CASSETGLGVGNEQFF
>NA|TRBV20-1|TRBD2|TRBJ2-3|17
TGCAGTGCCCCCGGGCGGGGGGCCCCAAGACGCACAGATACGCAGTATTTT
CSAPGRGAPRRTDTQYF
>few|TRBV27|TRBD1|TRBJ2-6|20
TGTGCCAGCAGTTTGTCATTCACCGGGACAGCTAGCTCTGGGGCCAACGTCCTGACTTTC
CASSLSFTGTASSGANVLTF
>NA|TRBV3-1|NA|TRBJ1-1|13
TGTGCCAGCAGCCAACGGGGGGCTACTGAAGCTTTCTTT
CASSQRGATEAFF
>many|TRBV12-3/TRBV12-4|NA|TRBJ1-6|12
TGTGCCAGCAGCCCGCAAGTTTCACCCCTCCACTTT
CASSPQVSPLHF
>few|TRBV5-1|NA|TRBJ2-7|13
TGCGCCAGCCGGGACCCTAGAGGGTACGAGCAGTACTTC
CASRDPRGYEQYF
>NA|TRBV6-1|NA|TRBJ1-2|13
TGTGCCAGCAAAAGGGACGGAAACTATGGCTACACCTTC
CASKRDGNYGYTF
>many|TRBV20-1|TRBD1|TRBJ1-1|11
TGCAGTGCTAGCGACAGGGTTGTAGCTTTCTTT
CSASDRVVAFF
>many|TRBV11-2|TRBD2|TRBJ2-1|18
TGTGCCAGCAGCTTAGACTTGGCGGGGGGGAGCTCCTACAATGAGCAGTTCTTC
CASSLDLAGGSSYNEQFF
>NA|TRBV7-9|NA|TRBJ1-2|13
TGTGCCAGCAGCGCACGGGGAGATCAGGGCTACACCTTC
CASSARGDQGYTF
>many|TRBV5-1|TRBD2|TRBJ2-3|16
TGCGCCAGCAGCTTGGCCGGGCGGGGGGGTACAGATACGCAGTATTTT
CASSLAGRGGTDTQYF
>many|TRBV11-2|TRBD1|TRBJ1-6|16
TGTGCCAGCAGCTTAGCCGGAACAGGGGTCAATTCACCCCTCCACTTT
CASSLAGTGVNSPLHF
>few|TRBV6-1|NA|TRBJ1-4|12
TGTGCCAGCAGTGCCCGGGATGAAAAACTGTTTTTT
CASSARDEKLFF
>many|TRBV7-8|NA|TRBJ1-1|15
TGTGCCAGCAGCTTCGCCAGGGCTTTGAACACTGAAGCTTTCTTT
CASSFARALNTEAFF
>many|TRBV30|NA|TRBJ1-1|14
TGTGCCTGGGCCGTGGGACGGATGAACACTGAAGCTTTCTTT
CAWAVGRMNTEAFF
>many|TRBV2|NA|TRBJ1-2|15
TGTGCCAGCAGTGTAAGGTCAGTGGATTCCTATGGCTACACCTTC
CASSVRSVDSYGYTF
>NA|TRBV11-2|NA|TRBJ2-3|15
TGTGCCAGCAGCTTAGTTTCGCAGAGGGCGGATACGCAGTATTTT
CASSLVSQRADTQYF
>many|TRBV2|NA|TRBJ2-7|11
TGTGCCAGCAGTGCCGGAAGTTCTGGGTACTTC
CASSAGSSGYF
>NA|TRBV6-2/TRBV6-3|NA|TRBJ2-1|13
TGTGCCAGCAGTCCTGGGGGGGCGGTTGAGCAGTTCTTC
CASSPGGAVEQFF
>NA|TRBV12-3/TRBV12-4|NA|TRBJ1-5|12
TGTGCCAGCAGCAACCTTAATCAGCCCCAGCATTTT
CASSNLNQPQHF
>NA|TRBV12-3/TRBV12-4|NA|TRBJ2-2|15
TGTGCCAGCAGCCCCGGGGAGCTCGGGGCCGGGGAGCTGTTTTTT
CASSPGELGAGELFF
>many|TRBV2|NA|TRBJ1-4|15
TGTGCCAGCAATGGGCCTTCCGGGGCTAATGAAAAACTGTTTTTT
CASNGPSGANEKLFF
>NA|TRBV7-8|TRBD1|TRBJ1-6|16
TGTGCCAGCAGCTCTTCGGACAGGGCCCGAGGGTCACCCCTCCACTTT
CASSSSDRARGSPLHF
>many|TRBV20-1|NA|TRBJ2-7|13
TGCAGTGCTAGAGGGGTTAGCTCCTACGAGCAGTACTTC
CSARGVSSYEQYF
>few|TRBV6-1|NA|TRBJ1-1|14
TGTGCCAGCAGTAATTCAGGGGAATGGGGTGAAGCTTTCTTT
CASSNSGEWGEAFF
>NA|TRBV7-2|NA|TRBJ2-2|15
TGTGCCAGCAGCTTAGGGGGCCTAGGCGGCGGGGAGCTGTTTTTT
CASSLGGLGGGELFF
>NA|TRBV10-2|NA|TRBJ2-3|14
TGCGCCAGCAGTGAGTATGAGACCACAGATACGCAGTATTTT
CASSEYETTDTQYF
>NA|TRBV29-1|NA|TRBJ1-2|14
TGCAGCGTTGCCTATTCGCAGGGATTCGATGGCTACACCTTC
CSVAYSQGFDGYTF
>many|TRBV2|NA|TRBJ2-7|12
TGTGCCAGCACACAGACCTCCTACGAGCAGTACTTC
CASTQTSYEQYF